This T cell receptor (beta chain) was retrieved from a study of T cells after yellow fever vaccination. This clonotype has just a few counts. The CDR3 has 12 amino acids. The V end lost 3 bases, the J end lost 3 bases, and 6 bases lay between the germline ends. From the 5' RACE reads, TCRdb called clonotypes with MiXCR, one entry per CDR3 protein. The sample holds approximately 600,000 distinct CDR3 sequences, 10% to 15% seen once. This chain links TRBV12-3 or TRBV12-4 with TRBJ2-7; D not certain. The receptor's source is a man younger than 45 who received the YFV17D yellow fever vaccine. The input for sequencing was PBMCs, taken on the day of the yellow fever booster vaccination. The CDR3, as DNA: TGTGCCAGCAGTTTTTTTTTCTACGAGCAGTACTTC. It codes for CASSFFFYEQYF.